A selection of T cell receptor beta chains follows, all from one sample in a study of shared clonotypes between healthy human individuals. Assay used: immunoSEQ multiplex PCR; TCRdb lists only in-frame clones, some missing. Among about 2.1 million clones listed, 85% to 95% were seen once. The sequencing input was naive CD8+ T cells from PBMCs. The receptors here all came from a man younger than 35 in good health. Some clones in this sample may be carry-over from other donors' samples. Both conserved end residues are part of each CDR3. Each record gives: clone size, V gene, J gene, CDR3 length, D gene, CDR3 DNA, CDR3 protein. The D gene is left open where the match is weak. Part of the rows lack a size; the others show once, few, many or a class for expanded clones.

clone size: .; V gene: TRBV5-5; J gene: TRBJ2-7; CDR3 length: 15; D gene: .; CDR3 DNA: TGTGCCAGCAGCTTGGTACCAGGTTCTAACTACGAGCAGTACTTC; CDR3 protein: CASSLVPGSNYEQYF
clone size: .; V gene: TRBV27; J gene: TRBJ1-2; CDR3 length: 19; D gene: TRBD1; CDR3 DNA: TGTGCCACCCTGGGCGTGATTAGAACCGGGACAGCTCTTAACTATGGCTACACCTTC; CDR3 protein: CATLGVIRTGTALNYGYTF
clone size: .; V gene: TRBV28; J gene: TRBJ2-3; CDR3 length: 15; D gene: TRBD1; CDR3 DNA: TGTGCCAGCACCTTGGGGGCGACAGGGCAAGATACGCAGTATTTT; CDR3 protein: CASTLGATGQDTQYF
clone size: .; V gene: TRBV9; J gene: TRBJ2-1; CDR3 length: 16; D gene: .; CDR3 DNA: TGTGCCAGCAGCGTAGCTACAGGAATTTCCTACAATGAGCAGTTCTTC; CDR3 protein: CASSVATGISYNEQFF
clone size: .; V gene: TRBV28; J gene: TRBJ2-7; CDR3 length: 14; D gene: .; CDR3 DNA: TGTGCCAGCAGTTTAACGGGATCCTCCTACGAGCAGTACTTC; CDR3 protein: CASSLTGSSYEQYF
clone size: .; V gene: TRBV10-3; J gene: TRBJ1-3; CDR3 length: 17; D gene: TRBD1; CDR3 DNA: TGTGCCATCAGTGATGCAATCGACAGGGGCTTTGGAAACACCATATATTTT; CDR3 protein: CAISDAIDRGFGNTIYF
clone size: .; V gene: TRBV4-3; J gene: TRBJ2-7; CDR3 length: 15; D gene: TRBD1; CDR3 DNA: TGCGCCAGCAGCCTACGACAGGGGGTAGGCTACGAGCAGTACTTC; CDR3 protein: CASSLRQGVGYEQYF
clone size: .; V gene: TRBV7-2; J gene: TRBJ2-7; CDR3 length: 15; D gene: .; CDR3 DNA: TGTGCCAGCAGCTTCTTAGCGGCCCCATGGGAAGAGCAGTACTTC; CDR3 protein: CASSFLAAPWEEQYF
clone size: .; V gene: TRBV7-3; J gene: TRBJ2-6; CDR3 length: 15; D gene: .; CDR3 DNA: TGTGCCAGCAGCTTTGGGCCCTCTGGGGCCAACGTCCTGACTTTC; CDR3 protein: CASSFGPSGANVLTF
clone size: .; V gene: TRBV19; J gene: TRBJ1-1; CDR3 length: 14; D gene: .; CDR3 DNA: TGTGCCAGTAGGTTAACGTCCCCGAACACTGAAGCTTTCTTT; CDR3 protein: CASRLTSPNTEAFF
clone size: .; V gene: TRBV27; J gene: TRBJ1-1; CDR3 length: 14; D gene: .; CDR3 DNA: TGTGCCAGCAGTTTAGGTCGCCAGGGGAATGAAGCTTTCTTT; CDR3 protein: CASSLGRQGNEAFF
clone size: .; V gene: TRBV7-9; J gene: TRBJ1-1; CDR3 length: 14; D gene: .; CDR3 DNA: TGTGCCAGCAGCCACCCCAGGGTTCGCACTGAAGCTTTCTTT; CDR3 protein: CASSHPRVRTEAFF
clone size: .; V gene: TRBV5-4; J gene: TRBJ2-1; CDR3 length: 15; D gene: .; CDR3 DNA: TGTGCCAGCAGCGAGGACGCGGGACGCTACAATGAGCAGTTCTTC; CDR3 protein: CASSEDAGRYNEQFF
clone size: .; V gene: TRBV7-8; J gene: TRBJ1-3; CDR3 length: 15; D gene: .; CDR3 DNA: TGTGCCAGCAGCTTAGCCGTATTCTCTGGAAACACCATATATTTT; CDR3 protein: CASSLAVFSGNTIYF
clone size: .; V gene: TRBV6-6; J gene: TRBJ2-7; CDR3 length: 13; D gene: .; CDR3 DNA: TGTGCCAGCAGTTACTCGGGACCCTACGAGCAGTACTTC; CDR3 protein: CASSYSGPYEQYF
clone size: .; V gene: TRBV28; J gene: TRBJ1-1; CDR3 length: 16; D gene: TRBD1; CDR3 DNA: TGTGCCAGCAGTTCCTATATGCAGGGGGCGTTGGTGGAAGCTTTCTTT; CDR3 protein: CASSSYMQGALVEAFF
clone size: .; V gene: TRBV5-5; J gene: TRBJ2-7; CDR3 length: 14; D gene: .; CDR3 DNA: TGTGCCTCTTCGTACCGGGACACGACCTACGAGCAGTACTTC; CDR3 protein: CASSYRDTTYEQYF
clone size: .; V gene: TRBV29-1; J gene: TRBJ2-1; CDR3 length: 12; D gene: .; CDR3 DNA: TGCAGCGTGGGGACGGACGGCAATGAGCAGTTCTTC; CDR3 protein: CSVGTDGNEQFF
clone size: once; V gene: TRBV6-5; J gene: TRBJ2-7; CDR3 length: 15; D gene: TRBD2; CDR3 DNA: TGTGCCAGCAGTTACGGGGCGGGAGTAACCTACGAGCAGTACTTC; CDR3 protein: CASSYGAGVTYEQYF
clone size: once; V gene: TRBV29-1; J gene: TRBJ2-1; CDR3 length: 13; D gene: TRBD2; CDR3 DNA: TGCAGCTTTAGCGGGAGGGACCTTAATGAGCAGTTCTTC; CDR3 protein: CSFSGRDLNEQFF
clone size: .; V gene: TRBV5-4; J gene: TRBJ2-7; CDR3 length: 14; D gene: .; CDR3 DNA: TGTGCCAGCAGCTTGGGGGGGGCGCGGAACGAGCAGTACTTC; CDR3 protein: CASSLGGARNEQYF
clone size: .; V gene: TRBV7-9; J gene: TRBJ2-7; CDR3 length: 18; D gene: TRBD2; CDR3 DNA: TGTGCCAGCAGCCAAAACGGCGGGGGGACTCATATACACTACGAGCAGTACTTC; CDR3 protein: CASSQNGGGTHIHYEQYF
clone size: .; V gene: TRBV27; J gene: TRBJ2-1; CDR3 length: 16; D gene: TRBD2; CDR3 DNA: TGTGCCAGCAGTTTTGTTAGCGGGATCTCCTACAATGAGCAGTTCTTC; CDR3 protein: CASSFVSGISYNEQFF
clone size: .; V gene: TRBV28; J gene: TRBJ1-3; CDR3 length: 14; D gene: .; CDR3 DNA: TGTGCCAGCAGTGCCAAGACAGACCGAAGGACCATATATTTT; CDR3 protein: CASSAKTDRRTIYF
clone size: .; V gene: TRBV13; J gene: TRBJ2-1; CDR3 length: 13; D gene: .; CDR3 DNA: TGTGCCAGCAGCTTAGCCCGACACAATGAGCAGTTCTTC; CDR3 protein: CASSLARHNEQFF
clone size: .; V gene: TRBV7-9; J gene: TRBJ2-1; CDR3 length: 15; D gene: .; CDR3 DNA: TGTGCCAGCAGCCCTCGGACGGAACCTTACAATGAGCAGTTCTTC; CDR3 protein: CASSPRTEPYNEQFF
clone size: .; V gene: TRBV19; J gene: TRBJ2-5; CDR3 length: 13; D gene: TRBD2; CDR3 DNA: TGTGCCAGTACTAGCGGGGAATGGGAGACCCAGTACTTC; CDR3 protein: CASTSGEWETQYF
clone size: .; V gene: TRBV18; J gene: TRBJ2-7; CDR3 length: 13; D gene: .; CDR3 DNA: TGTGCCAGCTCATCCCCTAGCTCCTACGAGCAGTACTTC; CDR3 protein: CASSSPSSYEQYF